This T cell receptor (beta chain) was sequenced for a study of cytomegalovirus exposure and HLA in healthy donors. With respect to this clone: Antigen unknown.

This CDR3 contains 17 residues. Germline loops: CDR1 LGHNA, CDR2 YSLEER. With V trimmed by 4 bases and J by 3 bases, 9 bases remained unmatched. Broader study findings: Within an earlier analysis, most TCR beta V segments proved productive either about 90% or about 30% of the time.

Both 60 Vbeta primers and 13 Jbeta primers went into the PCR. The protocol was immunoSEQ multiplex PCR, while the TCRdb copy is restricted to in-frame clones and leaves out a portion. The sample table includes roughly 76,000 clones. Material for sequencing was PBMCs. The rearrangement joins TRBV4-3 to TRBJ2-3; 11 bases align to TRBD2. The origin of this receptor is a female donor in good health and CMV-seropositive. CDR3 DNA: TGCGCCAGCAGCCGGTCCCGACTAGCGGGGACGACAGATACGCAGTATTTT. Its translation is CASSRSRLAGTTDTQYF.